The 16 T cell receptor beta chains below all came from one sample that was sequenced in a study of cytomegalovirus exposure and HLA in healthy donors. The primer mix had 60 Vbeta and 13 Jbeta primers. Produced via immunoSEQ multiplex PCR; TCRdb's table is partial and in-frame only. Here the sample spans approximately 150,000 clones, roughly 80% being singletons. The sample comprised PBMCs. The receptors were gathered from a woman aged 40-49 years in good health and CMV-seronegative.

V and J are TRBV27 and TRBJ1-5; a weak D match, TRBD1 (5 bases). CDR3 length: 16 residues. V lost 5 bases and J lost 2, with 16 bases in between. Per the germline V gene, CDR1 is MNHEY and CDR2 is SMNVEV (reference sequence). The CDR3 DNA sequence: TGTGCCAGCAGTCGCATAGACAGTGGGGGCAATCAGCCCCAGCATTTT. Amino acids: CASSRIDSGGNQPQHF.

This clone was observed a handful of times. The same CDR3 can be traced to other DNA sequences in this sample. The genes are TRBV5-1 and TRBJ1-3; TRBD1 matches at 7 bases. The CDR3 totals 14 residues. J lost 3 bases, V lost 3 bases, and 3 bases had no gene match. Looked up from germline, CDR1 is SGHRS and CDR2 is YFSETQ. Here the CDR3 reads CASSSTGFGNTIYF. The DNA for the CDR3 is TGCGCCAGCAGCTCGACAGGGTTTGGAAACACCATATATTTT.

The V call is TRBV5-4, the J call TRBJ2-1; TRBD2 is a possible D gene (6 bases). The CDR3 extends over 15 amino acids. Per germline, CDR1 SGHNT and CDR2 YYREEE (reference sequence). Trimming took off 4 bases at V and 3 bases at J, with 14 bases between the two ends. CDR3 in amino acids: CASSLPGGYYNEQFF. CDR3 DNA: TGTGCCAGCAGCCTCCCCGGGGGTTACTACAATGAGCAGTTCTTC.

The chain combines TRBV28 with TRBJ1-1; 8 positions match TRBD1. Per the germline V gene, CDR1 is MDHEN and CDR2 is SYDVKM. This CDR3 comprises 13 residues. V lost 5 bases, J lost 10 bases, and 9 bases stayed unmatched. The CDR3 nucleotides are TGTGCCAGCAGTGAACAAAACAGGGGGGGAGCTTTCTTT. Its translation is CASSEQNRGGAFF.

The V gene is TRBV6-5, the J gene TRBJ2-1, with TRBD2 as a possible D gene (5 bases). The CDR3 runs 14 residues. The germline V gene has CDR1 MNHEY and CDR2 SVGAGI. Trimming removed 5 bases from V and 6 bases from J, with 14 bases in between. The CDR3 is CASSTAALGNEQFF. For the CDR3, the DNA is TGTGCCAGCAGTACTGCCGCACTAGGCAATGAGCAGTTCTTC.

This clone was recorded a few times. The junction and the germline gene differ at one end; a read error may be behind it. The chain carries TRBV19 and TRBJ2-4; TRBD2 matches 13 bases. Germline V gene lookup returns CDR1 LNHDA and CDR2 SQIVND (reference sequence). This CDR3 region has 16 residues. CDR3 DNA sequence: TGTGCCAGTAGTATCGGACTAGCGGGAGCCAAAAACAGTCAGTACTTC. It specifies CASSIGLAGAKNSQYF.

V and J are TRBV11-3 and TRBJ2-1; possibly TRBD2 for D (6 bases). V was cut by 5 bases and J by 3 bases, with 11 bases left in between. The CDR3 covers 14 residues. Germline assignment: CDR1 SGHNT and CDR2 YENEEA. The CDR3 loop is CASSTRLVYNEQFF. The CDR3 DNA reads TGTGCCAGCAGCACCCGACTAGTCTACAATGAGCAGTTCTTC.

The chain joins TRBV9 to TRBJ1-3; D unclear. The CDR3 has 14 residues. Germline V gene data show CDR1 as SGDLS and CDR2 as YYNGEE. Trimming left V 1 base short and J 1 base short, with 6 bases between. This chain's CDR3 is CASSVTDSGNTIYF. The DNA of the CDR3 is TGTGCCAGCAGCGTAACAGATTCTGGAAACACCATATATTTT.

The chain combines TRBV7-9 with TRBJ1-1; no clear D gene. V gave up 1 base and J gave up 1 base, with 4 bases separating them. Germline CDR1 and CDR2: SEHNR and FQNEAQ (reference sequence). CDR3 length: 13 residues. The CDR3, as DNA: TGTGCCAGCAGCTTAGACAGGAACACTGAAGCTTTCTTT. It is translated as CASSLDRNTEAFF.

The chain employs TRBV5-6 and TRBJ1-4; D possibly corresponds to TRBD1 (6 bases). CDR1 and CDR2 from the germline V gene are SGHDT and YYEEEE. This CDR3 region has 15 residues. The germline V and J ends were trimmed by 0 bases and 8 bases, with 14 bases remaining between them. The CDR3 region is CASSLVGRGREKLFF. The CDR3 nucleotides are TGTGCCAGCAGCTTGGTTGGCAGGGGCAGGGAAAAACTGTTTTTT.

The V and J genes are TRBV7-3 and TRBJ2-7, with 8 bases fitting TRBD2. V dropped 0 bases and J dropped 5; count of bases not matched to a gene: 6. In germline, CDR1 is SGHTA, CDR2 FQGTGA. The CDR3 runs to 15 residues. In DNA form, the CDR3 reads TGTGCCAGCAGCTTAACGGGACTAGAGGGGCACGAGCAGTACTTC. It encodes CASSLTGLEGHEQYF.

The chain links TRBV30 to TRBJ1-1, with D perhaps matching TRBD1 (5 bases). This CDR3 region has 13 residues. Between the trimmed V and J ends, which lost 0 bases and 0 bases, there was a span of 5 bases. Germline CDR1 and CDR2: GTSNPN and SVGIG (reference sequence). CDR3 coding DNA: TGTGCCTGGAGTGTACAGGTGAACACTGAAGCTTTCTTT. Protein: CAWSVQVNTEAFF. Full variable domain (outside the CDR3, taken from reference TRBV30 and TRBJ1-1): SQTIHQWPATLVQPVGSPLSLECTVEGTSNPNLYWYRQAAGRGLQLLFYSVGIGQISSEVPQNLSASRPQDRQFILSSKKLLLSDSGFYLCAWSVQVNTEAFFGQGTRLTVV.

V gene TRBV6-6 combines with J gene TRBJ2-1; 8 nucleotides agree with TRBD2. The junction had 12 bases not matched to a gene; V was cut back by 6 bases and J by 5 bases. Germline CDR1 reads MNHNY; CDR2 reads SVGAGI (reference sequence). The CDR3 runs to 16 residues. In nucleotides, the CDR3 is TGTGCCAGCAGGCTGGAGCGGGAGACGGGGGACAATGAGCAGTTCTTC. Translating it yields CASRLERETGDNEQFF.

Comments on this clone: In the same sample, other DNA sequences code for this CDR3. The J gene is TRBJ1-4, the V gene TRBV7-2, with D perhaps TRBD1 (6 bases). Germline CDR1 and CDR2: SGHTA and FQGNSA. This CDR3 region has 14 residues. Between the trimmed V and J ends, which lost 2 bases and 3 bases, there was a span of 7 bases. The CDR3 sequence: CASSLRGSNEKLFF. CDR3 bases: TGTGCCAGCAGCTTAAGGGGGTCTAATGAAAAACTGTTTTTT.

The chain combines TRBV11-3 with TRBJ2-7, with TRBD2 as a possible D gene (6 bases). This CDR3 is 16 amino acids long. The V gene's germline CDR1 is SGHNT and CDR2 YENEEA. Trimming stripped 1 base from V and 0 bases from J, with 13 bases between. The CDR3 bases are TGTGCCAGCAGCTTAGCGGGACTCCCCCTCTCCTACGAGCAGTACTTC. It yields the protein CASSLAGLPLSYEQYF.

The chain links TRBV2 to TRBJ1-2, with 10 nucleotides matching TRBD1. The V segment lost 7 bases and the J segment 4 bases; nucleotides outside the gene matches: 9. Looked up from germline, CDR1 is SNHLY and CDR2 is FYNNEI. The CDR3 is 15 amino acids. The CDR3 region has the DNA TGTGCCAGCAATTTAGACAGGGGGCCTTCCTATGGCTACACCTTC. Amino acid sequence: CASNLDRGPSYGYTF.